What follows describes a single T cell receptor (beta chain). One junction end disagrees with the germline gene, perhaps due to a read error. These data originate in a study of T cells after yellow fever vaccination. MiXCR, applied by TCRdb to the 5' RACE reads, yields one record per CDR3 protein. Counted here are some 120,000 distinct CDR3 sequences, about 8.2% occurring once; the ten biggest clones make up approximately 37%. The TCR was taken from a man aged 18-30 years who received the YFV17D yellow fever vaccine. The sample here was CD8+ T cells sorted from PBMCs, taken on the day of the yellow fever booster vaccination.

The DNA for the CDR3 is TGCGCCAGCAGCCAAGATACGGGACAGAGAATCACATATACGCAGTATTTT. This translates into CASSQDTGQRITYTQYF. The rearrangement joins TRBV4-1 to TRBJ2-3; 7 bases are shared with TRBD1. The V gene's germline CDR1 is MGHRA and CDR2 YSYEKL. The CDR3 is 17 residues long.